A single sample gave rise to the 21 T cell receptor beta chains below, sequenced in a study of T cell repertoires in cytomegalovirus infection. TCRdb redid the calling of the reads with MiXCR, one entry per CDR3 protein. The sample records over 150,000 distinct CDR3 sequences, approximately 18% being singletons. The sample taken for sequencing was CD8+ T cells from PBMCs. The receptors were gathered from a human donor in good health (CMV status not recorded). Some clones in this sample may be carry-over from other donors' samples.

In this sample, this clonotype turned up a few times. The genes are TRBV20-1 and TRBJ2-6; TRBD1 matches at 7 bases. V dropped 2 bases and J dropped 0; count of bases not matched to a gene: 7. The germline gives CDR1 DFQATT, CDR2 SNEGSKA (reference sequence). This CDR3 has 17 amino acids. CDR3 in DNA: TGCAGTGCTAGAACCCGGGACAGCAGCTCTGGGGCCAACGTCCTGACTTTC. This encodes CSARTRDSSSGANVLTF.

This clonotype was recorded a few times. The rearrangement joins TRBV6-1 to TRBJ1-2; D is ambiguous. Germline values: CDR1 MNHNS, CDR2 SASEGT. The CDR3 has 15 residues. The germline V and J ends were trimmed by 2 bases and 3 bases, with 13 bases remaining between them. The DNA for the CDR3 is TGTGCCAGCAGTGAACTTCGGGTCATTGACTATGGCTACACCTTC. Translation: CASSELRVIDYGYTF.

The chain is built from TRBV7-6 and TRBJ2-7; no clear D. CDR3 length equals 13 residues. Per the germline V gene, CDR1 is SGHVS and CDR2 is FNYEAQ. Trimming took 1 base from V and 4 from J, leaving 8 bases between them. CDR3: CASSLETSYEQYF. CDR3 nucleotide sequence: TGTGCCAGCAGCTTAGAGACCTCGTACGAGCAGTACTTC.

The rearrangement uses TRBV4-3 and TRBJ1-1; possible D gene TRBD1, 5 bases. Trimming cost V 3 bases and J 5 bases, with 13 bases left between them. The CDR3 sequence is 14 residues long. Germline CDR1 is LGHNA and CDR2 is YSLEER. Here the CDR3 reads CASSQGVGGTEAFF. CDR3 in DNA: TGCGCCAGCAGCCAGGGGGTCGGGGGGACTGAAGCTTTCTTT.

This clonotype was detected only once. V usage is TRBV6-5 and J usage is TRBJ1-6, with D possibly TRBD1 on 5 matching bases. This CDR3 has 16 residues. V lost 4 bases and J 10 bases, leaving 20 bases between the germline ends. The germline V gene has CDR1 MNHEY and CDR2 SVGAGI. CDR3 in DNA: TGTGCCAGCAGTTGGACATCGCCGGGAGAAAGGTCACCCCTCCACTTT. This sequence encodes CASSWTSPGERSPLHF.

This clonotype was detected only a few times. The chain employs TRBV7-2 and TRBJ2-3, with D possibly matching TRBD1 (6 bases). This CDR3 is built from 18 residues. Germline V gives CDR1 SGHTA, CDR2 FQGNSA. V lost 1 base to trimming and J lost 2 bases, with 19 bases between them. CDR3 amino acids: CASSLGWRTATITDTQYF. In DNA, the CDR3 is TGTGCCAGCAGCTTAGGGTGGCGGACAGCTACGATCACAGATACGCAGTATTTT.

This clonotype was detected many times. The chain joins TRBV7-9 to TRBJ2-7; 9 nucleotides match TRBD1. The germline V gene has CDR1 SEHNR and CDR2 FQNEAQ (reference sequence). Trimming at V came to 6 bases and at J to 0 bases, leaving 6 bases not matched to a gene. This CDR3 region has 15 residues. This CDR3 is CASRDSGQGSYEQYF. The DNA of the CDR3 is TGTGCCAGCAGGGACTCGGGACAGGGCTCCTACGAGCAGTACTTC.

J is TRBJ1-4 and V is TRBV25-1; D call uncertain. The CDR3 has 12 amino acids. The germline V gene encodes CDR1 MGHDK and CDR2 SYGVNS. The V end lost 0 bases, the J end lost 8 bases, and 4 bases lay between the germline ends. The CDR3 reads CASSEYTEKLFF. The CDR3 DNA sequence: TGTGCCAGCAGTGAATATACAGAAAAACTGTTTTTT.

The V call is TRBV12-3 or TRBV12-4, the J call TRBJ2-2, with 8 bases that match TRBD1. This CDR3 comprises 18 residues. V dropped 1 base and J dropped 7; count of bases not matched to a gene: 14. CDR3 amino acids: CASSLEGGQGLIGGELFF. The CDR3 DNA sequence: TGTGCCAGCAGTTTAGAGGGAGGACAGGGACTTATCGGCGGGGAGCTGTTTTTT.

This clonotype was counted between two and nine times. The J gene is TRBJ2-7, the V gene TRBV4-3, with no clear D. Per germline, CDR1 LGHNA and CDR2 YSLEER. Trimming left V 0 bases short and J 4 bases short, with 10 bases between. The CDR3 totals 14 residues. Here the CDR3 DNA reads TGCGCCAGCAGCCAAGATTCAGGATTTTACGAGCAGTACTTC. Translated, it gives CASSQDSGFYEQYF.

This clonotype came up a few times. This sequence joins TRBV7-6 and TRBJ2-1; 9 bases align to TRBD1. Trimming removed 1 base from V and 4 bases from J; junction bases left unmatched: 8. CDR1 and CDR2 from the germline V gene are SGHVS and FNYEAQ. The CDR3 contains 17 residues. CDR3 DNA sequence: TGTGCCAGCAGCTTAGTAGGACAGGGGTTCTCATACAATGAGCAGTTCTTC. This gives the protein CASSLVGQGFSYNEQFF.

The chain links TRBV4-3 to TRBJ2-7; 8 nucleotides line up with TRBD1. The germline CDR1 and CDR2 sequences are LGHNA and YSLEER. The CDR3 contains 16 residues. With 0 bases clipped from V and 3 bases from J, the junction kept 7 bases outside the gene matches. The CDR3 here is CASSQDRTGKLYEQYF. The CDR3 DNA sequence: TGCGCCAGCAGCCAAGATAGGACAGGGAAACTCTACGAGCAGTACTTC.

A few counts support this clonotype. The chain carries TRBV27 and TRBJ2-1; 9 positions match TRBD1. V gave up 6 bases and J gave up 10 bases; unmatched junction bases: 16. The CDR3 contains 16 residues. Per germline, CDR1 MNHEY and CDR2 SMNVEV (reference sequence). This CDR3 reads CASRGRTGEKGREQFF. DNA of the CDR3: TGTGCCAGCAGGGGGAGGACAGGGGAGAAAGGCCGGGAGCAGTTCTTC.

This clonotype was seen more than once but under ten times. The V call is TRBV20-1, the J call TRBJ1-1; 7 bases align to TRBD1. The CDR3 spans 11 residues. Germline V gene lookup returns CDR1 DFQATT and CDR2 SNEGSKA (reference sequence). Trimming took 4 bases from V and 8 from J; bases not matched to a gene: 4. The CDR3 region has the DNA TGCAGTGCTAAACAGGGGATGGAAGCTTTCTTT. Protein product: CSAKQGMEAFF.

This chain uses TRBV15 with TRBJ1-1, with D possibly matching TRBD1 (6 bases). The V gene's germline CDR1 is LNHNV and CDR2 YYDKDF (reference sequence). CDR3 length: 14 residues. V was cut by 3 bases and J by 3 bases, with 11 bases left in between. In DNA, the CDR3 is TGTGCCACCAGCAGGGGACATGGGGACACTGAAGCTTTCTTT. Encoded protein: CATSRGHGDTEAFF.

Written as DNA, the CDR3 is TGTGCCAGCAGAGGGCGAGGTGGACAATTCCTTTCGAACACCGGGGAGCTGTTTTTT. This sequence encodes CASRGRGGQFLSNTGELFF. The genes are TRBV7-9 and TRBJ2-2; D is perhaps TRBD1 (5 bases). Trimming removed 6 bases from V and 0 bases from J, with 23 bases in between. Germline loops: CDR1 SEHNR, CDR2 FQNEAQ (reference sequence). This CDR3 has 19 amino acids.

There are a few counts of this clonotype. This sequence joins TRBV7-2 and TRBJ2-7; no reliable D call. From germline, CDR1 is SGHTA and CDR2 FQGNSA. The ends were cut back, 5 bases at V and 0 bases at J, with 20 bases in the middle. This CDR3 comprises 17 residues. The CDR3 bases are TGTGCCAGCAGCGCCCCTAAGGCATCCGGGTACTCCTACGAGCAGTACTTC. Encoded protein: CASSAPKASGYSYEQYF.

A few counts support this clonotype. V is TRBV7-8 and J is TRBJ1-6, with a weak D call TRBD1 (6 bases). The CDR3 loop spans 16 amino acids. The germline V and J ends were trimmed by 2 bases and 0 bases, with 8 bases remaining between them. The V gene's germline CDR1 is SGHVS and CDR2 FQNEAQ. For the CDR3, the DNA is TGTGCCAGCAGCTTAAGGGGGGGCTCCTATAATTCACCCCTCCACTTT. This gives the protein CASSLRGGSYNSPLHF.

The V and J genes are TRBV7-8 and TRBJ1-6, with D perhaps matching TRBD1 (6 bases). CDR1 is SGHVS and CDR2 is FQNEAQ in the germline V gene. V dropped 7 bases and J dropped 8 bases, with 27 bases sitting between them. The CDR3 has 18 residues. CDR3 amino acids: CASNSSPKTTGVYSPLHF. The CDR3 nucleotides read TGTGCCAGCAATTCTTCTCCAAAAACGACAGGCGTTTATTCACCCCTCCACTTT.

V is TRBV2 and J is TRBJ1-1; weak D call: TRBD1 (5 bases). Germline assignment: CDR1 SNHLY and CDR2 FYNNEI. V lost 6 bases and J 3 bases, leaving 17 bases between the germline ends. This CDR3 comprises 15 residues. Here the CDR3 reads CASSSGGMSYTEAFF. The CDR3 DNA sequence: TGTGCCAGCAGCTCTGGGGGGATGTCGTACACTGAAGCTTTCTTT.

V gene TRBV28 combines with J gene TRBJ1-5; the D is unclear. The germline CDR1 and CDR2 sequences are MDHEN and SYDVKM. This CDR3 has 15 residues. Between the trimmed V and J ends, which lost 7 bases and 6 bases, there was a span of 19 bases. In nucleotides, the CDR3 is TGTGCCAGCATTAGGGAGTCCTCTCGGGGTCAGCCCCAGCATTTT. Its translation: CASIRESSRGQPQHF.